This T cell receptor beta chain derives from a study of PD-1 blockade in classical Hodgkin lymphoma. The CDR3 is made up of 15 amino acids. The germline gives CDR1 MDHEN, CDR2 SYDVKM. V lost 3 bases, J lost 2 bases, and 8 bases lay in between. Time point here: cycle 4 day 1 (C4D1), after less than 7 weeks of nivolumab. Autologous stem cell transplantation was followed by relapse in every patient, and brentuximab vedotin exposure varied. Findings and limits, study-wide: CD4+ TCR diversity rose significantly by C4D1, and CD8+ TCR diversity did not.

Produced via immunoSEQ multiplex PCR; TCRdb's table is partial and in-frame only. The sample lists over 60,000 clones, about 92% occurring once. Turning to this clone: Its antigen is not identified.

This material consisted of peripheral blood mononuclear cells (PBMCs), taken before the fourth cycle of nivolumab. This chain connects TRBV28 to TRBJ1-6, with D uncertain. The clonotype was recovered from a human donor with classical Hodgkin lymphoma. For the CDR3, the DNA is TGTGCCAGCAGTTTCTCAGAAGCCTATAATTCACCCCTCCACTTT. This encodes CASSFSEAYNSPLHF.